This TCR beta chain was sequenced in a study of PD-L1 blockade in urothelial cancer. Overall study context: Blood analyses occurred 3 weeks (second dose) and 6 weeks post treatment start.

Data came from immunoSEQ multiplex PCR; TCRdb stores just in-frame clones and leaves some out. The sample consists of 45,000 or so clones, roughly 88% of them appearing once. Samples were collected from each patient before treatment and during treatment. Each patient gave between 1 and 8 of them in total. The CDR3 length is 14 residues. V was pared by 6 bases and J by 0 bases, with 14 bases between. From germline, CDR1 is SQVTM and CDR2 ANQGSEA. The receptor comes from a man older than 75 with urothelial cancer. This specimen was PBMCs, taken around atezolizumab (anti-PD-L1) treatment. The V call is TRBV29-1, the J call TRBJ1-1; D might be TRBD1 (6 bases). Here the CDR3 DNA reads TGCAGCGTAGCAGGACAGTTGATGAACACTGAAGCTTTCTTT. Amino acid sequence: CSVAGQLMNTEAFF.